The 9 T cell receptor beta chains below all came from one sample that was sequenced in a study of PD-1 blockade in classical Hodgkin lymphoma (dated by TCRdb to between 2020 and 2021). Library preparation was by the immunoSEQ multiplex PCR assay. What TCRdb holds here is the immuneACCESS table cut down to in-frame rearrangements. Part of the clones is not present; checked against another copy, under half of the missing clones reflect an unresolved V gene, and the others are unexplained. This sample has 75,000 to 100,000 clones in its table, and about four fifths of those were observed once. Roughly 16% of the sample is taken by the ten largest. This specimen's time point label, per the study, means: cycle 2 day 1 (C2D1) of nivolumab. All trial patients had relapsed after autologous stem cell transplantation, with cohorts A, B and C differing in prior brentuximab vedotin exposure. This sample comprised peripheral blood mononuclear cells (PBMCs), obtained before the second cycle of nivolumab. Receptors originate from a human donor with classical Hodgkin lymphoma.

The chain is built from TRBV7-6 and TRBJ2-1; 11 nucleotides line up with TRBD2. V shed 1 base, J shed 7 bases, and the junction held 6 bases outside the gene matches. The CDR3 totals 16 residues. The germline gives CDR1 SGHVS, CDR2 FNYEAQ. The CDR3 sequence is CASSLGMLAGGNEQFF. As DNA, the CDR3 is TGTGCCAGCAGCTTAGGGATGCTAGCGGGGGGAAATGAGCAGTTCTTC.

V and J are TRBV7-9 and TRBJ1-1; D is uncertain. CDR1 and CDR2 (germline): SEHNR, FQNEAQ (reference sequence). The CDR3 spans 13 residues. The germline V and J ends were trimmed by 6 bases and 2 bases, with 10 bases remaining between them. CDR3 residues: CASSFTSNTEAFF. The CDR3, as DNA: TGTGCCAGCAGTTTCACGTCCAACACTGAAGCTTTCTTT.

The rearrangement joins TRBV29-1 to TRBJ2-7; D ambiguous. The V gene lost 6 bases and the J gene lost 7 bases, with 16 bases spanning the gap. In germline, CDR1 is SQVTM, CDR2 ANQGSEA. The CDR3 is made up of 12 amino acids. The CDR3 region is CSVNKAGEEQYF. In nucleotides, the CDR3 is TGCAGCGTAAACAAGGCCGGTGAGGAGCAGTACTTC.

This clone came up a few times. The chain combines TRBV5-4 with TRBJ2-5, with TRBD2 matching 7 bases. J was trimmed by 2 bases and V by 3 bases; bases with no gene match: 4. The germline V gene has CDR1 SGHNT and CDR2 YYREEE (reference sequence). The CDR3 length is 14 residues. CDR3 DNA: TGTGCCAGCAGCTCTAGCGGAACACAAGAGACCCAGTACTTC. It specifies CASSSSGTQETQYF.

The rearrangement links TRBV7-3 to TRBJ2-3; D not certain. The V end lost 1 base, the J end lost 5 bases, and 7 bases lay between the germline ends. Germline V gene data show CDR1 as SGHTA and CDR2 as FQGTGA. This CDR3 comprises 13 residues. The CDR3 region has the DNA TGTGCCAGCAGCTTAATGGGCCAAGATACGCAGTATTTT. Translation: CASSLMGQDTQYF. Supplemented by reference TRBV7-3 and TRBJ2-3, the full variable domain reads GAGVSQTPSNKVTEKGKYVELRCDPISGHTALYWYRQSLGQGPEFLIYFQGTGAADDSGLPNDRFFAVRPEGSVSTLKIQRTERGDSAVYLCASSLMGQDTQYFGPGTRLTVL.

The chain links TRBV2 to TRBJ2-3, with D uncertain. The V gene lost 6 bases and the J gene lost 6 bases, with 22 bases spanning the gap. The CDR3 sequence is 16 residues long. CDR1 is SNHLY, CDR2 FYNNEI, per germline. The CDR3 nucleotides read TGTGCCAGCAGAGCTTACGGCCGGCCATCTCTTGATACGCAGTATTTT. Translated: CASRAYGRPSLDTQYF.

V is TRBV10-3 and J is TRBJ2-7; 14 bases line up with TRBD2. Germline V lookup: CDR1 ENHRY, CDR2 SYGVKD. This CDR3 region has 18 residues. V was clipped by 0 bases and J by 6 bases; unmatched bases: 10. As DNA, the CDR3 is TGTGCCATCAGTGAGTCGATTATGGGACTAGCGGGAGTATCCGAGCAGTACTTC. This gives the protein CAISESIMGLAGVSEQYF.

The chain recombines TRBV7-3 with TRBJ1-2; 11 bases are shared with TRBD1. V lost 5 bases and J lost 5; bases outside the gene matches: 13. Germline CDR1 and CDR2: SGHTA and FQGTGA. CDR3 length equals 17 residues. CDR3 DNA: TGTGCCAGCAGCGCAGTCGGGACAGGGGGGTCCCCTTATGGCTACACCTTC. Translation gives CASSAVGTGGSPYGYTF. The full variable domain, its missing parts supplied by reference TRBV7-3 and TRBJ1-2, is GAGVSQTPSNKVTEKGKYVELRCDPISGHTALYWYRQSLGQGPEFLIYFQGTGAADDSGLPNDRFFAVRPEGSVSTLKIQRTERGDSAVYLCASSAVGTGGSPYGYTFGSGTRLTVV.

As to this clone: A junction boundary mismatches the germline segment, possibly from a read error. V usage is TRBV5-5 and J usage is TRBJ2-7; 10 bases are a match to TRBD1. The germline CDR1 and CDR2 sequences are SGHKS and YYEKEE (reference sequence). This CDR3 region has 12 residues. The CDR3 loop reads CASSLDRGKGTF. The CDR3 DNA sequence: TGTGCCAGCAGTTTGGACAGGGGGAAAGGGACCTTC.